The 23 T cell receptor beta chains below were found in one sample sequenced in a study of beta chain features in type 1 diabetes. Every isolated RNA sample was fully reverse transcribed, so sequencing captured expressed TCRB transcripts. Assay: immunoSEQ multiplex PCR; the TCRdb copy retains only in-frame clones and omits some. The data hold hundreds of thousands of clones, with 15% to 17% observed a single time. Sample: naive CD4+ T cells from blood. The receptors shown here come from a man aged 18 to 29 in good health.

This clone was seen more than once but under ten times. The gene calls are TRBV5-1 and TRBJ2-3; TRBD1 aligns across 8 bases. This CDR3 contains 15 residues. Germline lookup yields CDR1 SGHRS and CDR2 YFSETQ. The trim removed 1 base at V and 4 bases at J, leaving 5 bases unmatched. CDR3 sequence reads: CASSLQGQGPDTQYF. The CDR3 bases are TGCGCCAGCAGCTTGCAAGGACAGGGCCCAGATACGCAGTATTTT.

The chain joins TRBV4-2 to TRBJ2-4, with D perhaps assigned TRBD1 or TRBD2 (6 bases each). CDR3 length: 16 residues. V lost 0 bases, J lost 2 bases, and 11 bases lay in between. Looked up from germline, CDR1 is LGHNA and CDR2 is YNFKEQ. Here the CDR3 DNA reads TGTGCCAGCAGCCAAGATACGGGGGCATCCAAAAACATTCAGTACTTC. It encodes CASSQDTGASKNIQYF.

This clone was recorded a few times. The chain combines TRBV9 with TRBJ2-2; TRBD1 might be the D (6 bases). The germline V gene encodes CDR1 SGDLS and CDR2 YYNGEE. V lost 2 bases and J lost 6, with 17 bases in between. The CDR3 consists of 16 residues. Here the CDR3 DNA reads TGTGCCAGCAGCGTGTTGGGGGCATGGTACCCCGGGGAGCTGTTTTTT. It specifies CASSVLGAWYPGELFF. Supplemented by reference TRBV9 and TRBJ2-2, the full variable domain reads DSGVTQTPKHLITATGQRVTLRCSPRSGDLSVYWYQQSLDQGLQFLIQYYNGEERAKGNILERFSAQQFPDLHSELNLSSLELGDSALYFCASSVLGAWYPGELFFGEGSRLTVL.

This clone was observed a handful of times. The J gene is TRBJ1-2, the V gene TRBV30; 7 bases match TRBD1. This CDR3 is 14 amino acids long. The germline CDR1 and CDR2 sequences are GTSNPN and SVGIG (reference sequence). V was pared by 2 bases and J by 5 bases, with 8 bases of the junction left unmatched. The CDR3 region has the DNA TGTGCCTGGAGTACGCGGGGACAGATTTATGGCTACACCTTC. Amino acid sequence: CAWSTRGQIYGYTF.

This clone came up a few times. V and J are TRBV7-2 and TRBJ2-3, with 11 nucleotides matching TRBD2. CDR1 is SGHTA and CDR2 is FQGNSA in the germline V gene. This CDR3 has 16 residues. J lost 6 bases, V lost 5 bases, and 10 bases had no gene match. The CDR3 protein is CASSVISGRASDTQYF. CDR3 nucleotides: TGTGCCAGCAGCGTAATTAGCGGGAGGGCCTCCGATACGCAGTATTTT. Filled out from reference TRBV7-2 and TRBJ2-3, the complete variable domain reads GAGVSQSPSNKVTEKGKDVELRCDPISGHTALYWYRQSLGQGLEFLIYFQGNSAPDKSGLPSDRFSAERTGGSVSTLTIQRTQQEDSAVYLCASSVISGRASDTQYFGPGTRLTVL.

The chain links TRBV2 to TRBJ1-1, with D possibly TRBD1 on 6 matching bases. The CDR3 has 14 amino acids. V was trimmed by 5 bases and J by 2 bases, leaving 12 bases between them. The germline gives CDR1 SNHLY, CDR2 FYNNEI. The chain's CDR3 is CASSRDKPNTEAFF. CDR3 nucleotide sequence: TGTGCCAGCAGTCGGGACAAGCCTAACACTGAAGCTTTCTTT.

This clone came up a few times. The J gene is TRBJ1-3, the V gene TRBV9; D unresolved. The CDR3 consists of 15 residues. Germline CDR1 SGDLS, CDR2 YYNGEE. The V end was cut by 0 bases, the J end by 4 bases, with 11 bases between. The CDR3 DNA sequence: TGTGCCAGCAGCGTAGTCGGGGTAAAAGGAAACACCATATATTTT. It yields the protein CASSVVGVKGNTIYF.

CDR3 in amino acids: CASSLGTGYNEQFF. The CDR3 DNA follows: TGTGCCAGCAGTTTGGGGACAGGGTACAATGAGCAGTTCTTC. The chain employs TRBV27 and TRBJ2-1; 9 bases match TRBD1. Per germline, CDR1 MNHEY and CDR2 SMNVEV (reference sequence). J lost 4 bases, V lost 3 bases, and 1 base had no gene match. CDR3 length: 14 residues.

CDR3: CSVQGVYSGNTIYF. DNA of the CDR3: TGCAGCGTGCAAGGGGTATACTCTGGAAACACCATATATTTT. The rearrangement joins TRBV29-1 to TRBJ1-3; possibly TRBD1 for D (5 bases). The CDR3 spans 14 residues. CDR1 is SQVTM and CDR2 is ANQGSEA in the germline V gene. Between the trimmed V and J ends, which lost 6 bases and 0 bases, there was a span of 12 bases.

A few counts support this clone. V is TRBV7-9 and J is TRBJ1-4; 8 nucleotides align to TRBD1. J lost 7 bases, V lost 6 bases, and 7 bases had no gene match. This CDR3 is 14 amino acids long. Per the germline V gene, CDR1 is SEHNR and CDR2 is FQNEAQ (reference sequence). CDR3 nucleotides: TGTGCCAGCAGTCGCGGGACAGGAAGTGAAAAACTGTTTTTT. Translated: CASSRGTGSEKLFF.

The chain uses TRBV5-1 and TRBJ2-3; D is ambiguous. V shed 1 base and J shed 0 bases, with 18 bases lying between them. This CDR3 region has 18 residues. Per the germline V gene, CDR1 is SGHRS and CDR2 is YFSETQ. The CDR3 protein is CASSLTIQVRPSTDTQYF. DNA of the CDR3: TGCGCCAGCAGCTTGACTATCCAAGTCCGGCCTAGCACAGATACGCAGTATTTT.

This clone was observed a few times. The chain is built from TRBV4-1 and TRBJ2-7; D remains unclear. The V gene lost 1 base and the J gene lost 3 bases, with 10 bases spanning the gap. CDR3 length: 14 amino acids. In germline, CDR1 is MGHRA, CDR2 YSYEKL. The CDR3 reads CASSQGETIYEQYF. The CDR3 DNA sequence: TGCGCCAGCAGCCAAGGTGAAACCATCTACGAGCAGTACTTC.

CDR3 residues: CASSQSGTGPSPLHF. The DNA for the CDR3 is TGCGCCAGCAGTCAATCGGGGACAGGGCCCTCACCCCTCCACTTT. The rearrangement links TRBV23-1 to TRBJ1-6, with TRBD1 matching over 9 bases. Being an ORF, TRBV23-1 has a function that is uncertain. This CDR3 has 15 residues. The junction had 4 bases not matched to a gene; V was cut back by 0 bases and J by 10 bases.

The chain employs TRBV7-3 and TRBJ1-1; weak D call: TRBD1 (6 bases). V lost 5 bases and J lost 0, with 13 bases in between. CDR1 is SGHTA, CDR2 FQGTGA, per germline. This CDR3 has 15 amino acids. The DNA for the CDR3 is TGTGCCAGCAGCCCCAGGGGACGAATGAACACTGAAGCTTTCTTT. Protein sequence: CASSPRGRMNTEAFF.

The chain carries TRBV7-6 and TRBJ2-7; 8 bases align to TRBD1. Germline CDR1 SGHVS, CDR2 FNYEAQ. Trimming at V came to 6 bases and at J to 2 bases, leaving 9 bases not matched to a gene. The CDR3 contains 15 residues. The CDR3 reads CASSRAGTGTYEQYF. CDR3 DNA sequence: TGTGCCAGCAGTCGTGCCGGGACAGGCACCTACGAGCAGTACTTC.

This chain uses TRBV5-4 with TRBJ2-7; 7 bases align to TRBD2. This CDR3 comprises 15 residues. The ends lost 1 base at V and 8 bases at J; junction bases unmatched: 12. From germline, CDR1 is SGHNT and CDR2 YYREEE (reference sequence). The CDR3 sequence is CASSLSSGSTAKQYF. In DNA, the CDR3 is TGTGCCAGCAGCTTGTCTAGCGGATCTACGGCCAAGCAGTACTTC.

The chain links TRBV14 to TRBJ1-2, with TRBD1 as a possible D gene (5 bases). The CDR3 covers 12 residues. V gave up 3 bases and J gave up 14 bases, with 16 bases separating them. Germline-derived CDR1 and CDR2 are SGHDN and FVKESK. CDR3 nucleotide sequence: TGTGCCAGCAGCCACCAGGGCACCCGTACTACCTTC. Translation: CASSHQGTRTTF.

The chain employs TRBV30 and TRBJ1-2, with TRBD1 matching over 8 bases. CDR1 and CDR2 (germline): GTSNPN, SVGIG (reference sequence). V lost 5 bases, J lost 5 bases, and 7 bases stayed unmatched. The CDR3 spans 13 residues. The CDR3 is CAWGQGFRYGYTF. CDR3 bases: TGTGCCTGGGGACAGGGCTTCAGATATGGCTACACCTTC.

This chain joins TRBV6-5 and TRBJ2-2; D gene ambiguous. V lost 5 bases and J 4 bases, leaving 14 bases between the germline ends. CDR1 and CDR2 (germline): MNHEY, SVGAGI. CDR3 length: 15 amino acids. The CDR3 DNA reads as TGTGCCAGCAGTCGCCCTGGGGTCCCCACCGGGGAGCTGTTTTTT. This translates into CASSRPGVPTGELFF.

This clone has just a few counts. The rearrangement uses TRBV5-1 and TRBJ2-3, with a tentative D call TRBD2 (5 bases). The CDR3 consists of 16 residues. V lost 9 bases, J lost 3 bases, and 23 bases lay in between. The V gene's germline CDR1 is SGHRS and CDR2 YFSETQ. Here the CDR3 DNA reads TGCGCCACCAGTAGGGAGAGGGCCTCAAGGACAGATACGCAGTATTTT. This gives the protein CATSRERASRTDTQYF.

This clone was observed a handful of times. The V gene is TRBV29-1, the J gene TRBJ1-2; D is undetermined. The germline V gene encodes CDR1 SQVTM and CDR2 ANQGSEA. V lost 6 bases and J 0 bases, leaving 11 bases between the germline ends. CDR3 length: 13 amino acids. The DNA for the CDR3 is TGCAGCGTGAATGCTTTGTCTAACTATGGCTACACCTTC. It codes for CSVNALSNYGYTF.

This clone showed up just a few times. The chain carries TRBV27 and TRBJ1-1; D is ambiguous. The V gene's germline CDR1 is MNHEY and CDR2 SMNVEV (reference sequence). CDR3 length: 14 amino acids. V gave up 3 bases and J gave up 0 bases, with 8 bases separating them. Here the CDR3 reads CASSFSGMNTEAFF. CDR3 coding DNA: TGTGCCAGCAGTTTTTCGGGGATGAACACTGAAGCTTTCTTT.

The V gene is TRBV9, the J gene TRBJ1-2; D remains ambiguous. V lost 7 bases, J lost 4 bases, and 11 bases lay in between. Germline V gene lookup returns CDR1 SGDLS and CDR2 YYNGEE. This CDR3 spans 12 amino acids. As DNA, the CDR3 is TGTGCCAGCGGGCAGTTCGGCTATGGCTACACCTTC. Translation: CASGQFGYGYTF.